This T cell receptor (beta chain) is drawn from a study of blood T cell repertoires in COVID-19 (dated by TCRdb to 2020 to 2022). About the investigation overall: Samples from collaborators originated in the United States, Italy and Spain and spanned both the acute and convalescent phases of COVID-19. The material from the prospective study consisted of cDNA or gDNA derived from T cells, B-cell-depleted T cells, or PBMCs. Subjects who had been exposed to COVID-19, were actively infected with it, or had recovered from it provided the deeply sampled blood TCRbeta repertoires that made up the dataset. The repertoires were released in a freely available public database intended as a resource for research on the immune response to SARS-CoV-2. Samples came from the ongoing ImmuneRACE study (first 160 participants) plus 1,254 subjects from 6 global collaborators. Nearly every sample came with metadata listing a de-identified subject ID, COVID-19 status, age in years and sex. Where HLA class I and class II types were available, the types were taken from metadata supplied by the sample provider, not from assay-based typing. On the study overall, not on this receptor specifically: The amount of clinical and demographic metadata varied by source and participant and was provided uncurated.

TCRbeta CDR3 regions were amplified from genomic DNA by means of the immunoSEQ Assay, a bias-controlled multiplex PCR. The authors processed their data as follows. Nucleated cell counts per sample were estimated from amplification of reference gene primers within the assay. Sequence reads were collapsed and filtered to measure the absolute abundance of every unique TCRbeta CDR3 rearrangement. For each sample, productive Simpson clonality was calculated by taking the square root of Simpson's diversity index across productive rearrangements. TCRdb obtained this table from immuneACCESS and retained in-frame rearrangements with V and J assigned. These tables miss some clones; where compared with another copy, unresolved V genes account for less than half of the shortfall, and the remainder is unexplained. The DNA was the basis for D and trimming; V, J and clone size are from that table. The sample table contains 100,000 to 150,000 clones; only one count was recorded for over 80% of them. The ten largest make up about 10% of the sample.

Collaborating institutions collected whole blood in K2EDTA tubes following their own protocols. For TCRbeta analysis, collaborators shipped samples as frozen whole blood, isolated PBMCs, or DNA extracted from either of those sample types. Comment on this clone: No antigen is known for it. Within one base of it there is no much larger clone, and no base qualities were kept.

CDR1 and CDR2 are drawn from the germline V gene: SNHLY, FYNNEI. Trimming removed 7 bases from V and 3 bases from J, leaving 6 bases between the germline ends. From its cysteine to its phenylalanine, the CDR3 spans 11 amino acids. CDR3 DNA is the only sequence kept; it has 33 bases, read in frame from the first base. This sequence originates from a man between 60 and 75 years old with acute or convalescent COVID-19. Input material: peripheral blood. The chain is made from TRBV2 and TRBJ2-5; the D gene is unclear. The CDR3 amino acid sequence is: CASIREETQYF. The nucleotide sequence is given as TGTGCCAGCATACGCGAAGAGACCCAGTACTTC.